This entry lists 30 T cell receptor beta chains sequenced from one sample in a study of identical twins. MiXCR was run by TCRdb on the 5' RACE reads, yielding one entry per CDR3 protein. Among nearly 900,000 distinct CDR3 sequences listed, about 12% were seen once. The same sample was also used in a study of yellow fever vaccine responses in identical twins.

Sequenced sample: PBMCs. These receptors originate from a woman under 30 in good health.

The chain is built from TRBV4-2 and TRBJ2-2; 9 bases align to TRBD1. The CDR3 runs 16 residues. V was clipped by 0 bases and J by 7 bases; unmatched bases: 6. CDR1 LGHNA and CDR2 YNFKEQ come from the germline V gene. This chain's CDR3 is CASSQDRGTGIGELFF. DNA for the CDR3: TGTGCCAGCAGCCAAGATAGGGGGACAGGGATCGGGGAGCTGTTTTTT.

CDR3 nucleotides: TGTGCCAGCAGCGGGACAGAGCATAATACTGAAGCTTTCTTT. It is translated as CASSGTEHNTEAFF. The gene calls are TRBV28 and TRBJ1-1; 7 nucleotides align to TRBD1. V shed 6 bases, J shed 5 bases, and the junction held 9 bases outside the gene matches. The CDR3 is 14 residues long. CDR1 is MDHEN, CDR2 SYDVKM, per germline.

V is TRBV3-1 and J is TRBJ2-1; D is uncertain. The germline V and J ends were trimmed by 0 bases and 4 bases, with 16 bases remaining between them. The CDR3 length is 17 residues. Germline V gives CDR1 LGHDT, CDR2 YNNKEL (reference sequence). The CDR3 region is CASSQDLQAVIYNEQFF. Here the CDR3 DNA reads TGTGCCAGCAGCCAAGATCTTCAGGCAGTAATTTACAATGAGCAGTTCTTC.

The V call is TRBV20-1, the J call TRBJ2-3; 7 nucleotides match TRBD2. CDR1 is DFQATT and CDR2 is SNEGSKA in the germline V gene (reference sequence). The CDR3 runs 17 residues. V lost 2 bases and J lost 4; bases outside the gene matches: 15. CDR3 nucleotide sequence: TGCAGTGCTAGATTTGGGGCCGGTGCGGGAGTTTCAGATACGCAGTATTTT. This codes for CSARFGAGAGVSDTQYF.

The V call is TRBV20-1, the J call TRBJ1-1; D ambiguous. The germline V gene encodes CDR1 DFQATT and CDR2 SNEGSKA (reference sequence). Trimming took 3 bases from V and 3 from J, leaving 11 bases between them. This CDR3 has 13 residues. Written as DNA, the CDR3 is TGCAGTGCTAGGACCCCCCAAGACACTGAAGCTTTCTTT. As protein: CSARTPQDTEAFF.

The genes are TRBV4-2 and TRBJ2-7, with no clear D. CDR3 length: 15 residues. Trimming removed 0 bases at V and 3 bases at J, with 12 bases between. The germline V gene has CDR1 LGHNA and CDR2 YNFKEQ. This CDR3 reads CASSQEFGSSYEQYV. The DNA for the CDR3 is TGTGCCAGCAGCCAAGAATTTGGCAGCAGCTACGAGCAGTACGTC.

V and J are TRBV6-5 and TRBJ2-1; D unresolved. V was pared by 2 bases and J by 6 bases, with 11 bases between. The CDR3 extends over 14 amino acids. In germline, CDR1 is MNHEY, CDR2 SVGAGI. CDR3 sequence: CASSYETPANEQFF. In DNA form, the CDR3 reads TGTGCCAGCAGTTACGAAACTCCCGCCAATGAGCAGTTCTTC.

V and J are TRBV12-3 or TRBV12-4 and TRBJ2-4; D remains unclear. The CDR3 extends over 11 amino acids. V lost 3 bases, J lost 14 bases, and 11 bases lay in between. CDR3 coding DNA: TGTGCCAGCAGTTTTGGTCCGGAGAAGTACTTC. Translating it yields CASSFGPEKYF.

This clonotype was found many times. The V gene is TRBV4-2, the J gene TRBJ2-7, with 7 positions matching TRBD2. The CDR3 is 15 amino acids. In germline, CDR1 is LGHNA, CDR2 YNFKEQ. Unmatched junction bases numbered 5, after V lost 1 base and J lost 2 bases. The CDR3 reads CASSQGSGETYEQYF. CDR3 DNA: TGTGCCAGCAGCCAAGGCAGCGGGGAAACCTACGAGCAGTACTTC.

This clonotype showed up just a few times. The chain uses TRBV4-1 and TRBJ2-1; TRBD2 agrees at 12 bases. Germline CDR1 MGHRA, CDR2 YSYEKL. The CDR3 is made up of 15 amino acids. V lost 5 bases and J lost 4; bases outside the gene matches: 3. The CDR3 protein is CASSTSGGQYNEQFF. The CDR3 DNA sequence: TGCGCCAGCAGCACTAGCGGGGGGCAATACAATGAGCAGTTCTTC.

This rearrangement joins TRBV29-1 to TRBJ1-2; unclear D gene. Germline V gene sequence: CDR1 SQVTM, CDR2 ANQGSEA. The CDR3 contains 13 residues. V was clipped by 0 bases and J by 3 bases, with 8 bases between them. The CDR3 loop reads CSVEDDEHYGYTF. In DNA, the CDR3 is TGCAGCGTTGAAGATGATGAACACTATGGCTACACCTTC.

In its sample, this clonotype was seen many times. This rearrangement joins TRBV12-3 or TRBV12-4 to TRBJ2-1, with 8 bases lining up with TRBD2. This CDR3 has 13 residues. V shed 6 bases, J shed 10 bases, and the junction held 8 bases outside the gene matches. CDR3 in DNA: TGTGCCAGCAGGGGACTAGTTATCGGGGAGCAGTTCTTC. This sequence encodes CASRGLVIGEQFF.

This clonotype was seen only a few times. The CDR3 DNA reads TGTGCCAGCAGTCCCCCCCCCGGGCGGGGGGGGACCCAGTACTTC. It translates to CASSPPPGRGGTQYF. V and J are TRBV28 and TRBJ2-5; 9 bases agree with TRBD2. J lost 7 bases, V lost 5 bases, and 11 bases had no gene match. The germline V gene encodes CDR1 MDHEN and CDR2 SYDVKM. CDR3 length: 15 residues.

As regards this clonotype: At one end the junction does not follow the germline gene, possibly because of a read error. The rearrangement links TRBV7-9 to TRBJ2-1; possibly TRBD2 for D (5 bases). The CDR3 totals 16 residues. Germline V gives CDR1 SEHNR, CDR2 FQNEAQ (reference sequence). The CDR3 coding sequence is TGTGCCAGCACTCCCTCCGGATCTAGCTCCTACAATGAGCATTTCTTC. This sequence encodes CASTPSGSSSYNEHFF.

This clonotype was detected only a few times. The chain employs TRBV5-1 and TRBJ2-7, with 12 bases that match TRBD2. The CDR3 has 15 amino acids. Trimming cost V 6 bases and J 3 bases; bases outside gene matches: 7. CDR1 SGHRS and CDR2 YFSETQ come from the germline V gene. The CDR3 nucleotides read TGCGCCAGCAACCCTAGCGGGAGGGCCATCTACGAGCAGTACTTC. This translates into CASNPSGRAIYEQYF.

This clonotype was recorded a few times. The chain joins TRBV11-2 to TRBJ1-1; 10 bases agree with TRBD1. In germline, CDR1 is SGHAT, CDR2 FQNNGV. V trimming: 5 bases; J trimming: 5 bases; junction bases outside the gene matches: 11. CDR3 length equals 16 residues. The CDR3 bases are TGTGCCAGCAGCCCCCGCGACAGGGGGCTAAAGACTGAAGCTTTCTTT. Residues: CASSPRDRGLKTEAFF.

This clonotype has only a few counts. The rearrangement joins TRBV7-9 to TRBJ2-7; D is undetermined. The V gene's germline CDR1 is SEHNR and CDR2 FQNEAQ (reference sequence). The CDR3 length is 14 residues. Deletions cut 3 bases from V and 0 bases from J, with 9 bases between. The CDR3 nucleotides are TGTGCCAGCAGCTTTGACTCTAGCTCCTACGAGCAGTACGTC. Translating it yields CASSFDSSSYEQYV.

The V gene is TRBV6-4, the J gene TRBJ2-2; tentative D call: TRBD1 (5 bases). Trimming left V 5 bases short and J 5 bases short, with 15 bases between. This CDR3 region has 15 residues. Germline CDR1 MRHNA, CDR2 SNTAGT. CDR3: CASSPMQGWTGELFF. The CDR3 nucleotides read TGTGCCAGCAGTCCGATGCAGGGATGGACCGGGGAGCTGTTTTTT.

This sequence joins TRBV6-1 and TRBJ2-1; TRBD2 is a possible D gene (5 bases). The CDR3 is 15 amino acids. Trimming took off 6 bases at V and 4 bases at J, with 16 bases between the two ends. CDR1 and CDR2 (germline): MNHNS, SASEGT. The CDR3 loop is CASSTLEFGYNEQFF. The CDR3 DNA sequence: TGTGCCAGCAGCACACTAGAGTTTGGGTACAATGAGCAGTTCTTC.

This clonotype showed up just a few times. The genes are TRBV13 and TRBJ1-4; TRBD1 agrees at 8 bases. CDR1 and CDR2 from the germline V gene are PRHDT and FYEKMQ (reference sequence). Trimming removed 6 bases from V and 8 bases from J; junction bases left unmatched: 8. The CDR3 consists of 14 residues. The chain's CDR3 is CASRQDRGGEKLFF. CDR3 bases: TGTGCCAGCAGACAAGACAGGGGAGGAGAAAAACTGTTTTTT.

This clonotype was picked up a small number of times. The chain links TRBV6-5 to TRBJ1-4; D not resolved. Deletions cut 0 bases from V and 4 bases from J, with 9 bases between. CDR3 size: 15 residues. Germline lookup yields CDR1 MNHEY and CDR2 SVGAGI. The CDR3 nucleotides are TGTGCCAGCAGTTACTCCCCCGCCAGTAATGAAAAACTGTTTTTT. Its protein product is CASSYSPASNEKLFF.

The rearrangement links TRBV2 to TRBJ2-3; a weak D match, TRBD2 (6 bases). The V end lost 7 bases, the J end lost 1 base, and 15 bases lay between the germline ends. There are 15 residues in the CDR3. From germline, CDR1 is SNHLY and CDR2 FYNNEI. CDR3 loop: CASTASGPRTDTQYF. The DNA of the CDR3 is TGTGCCAGCACCGCCAGCGGGCCGCGCACAGATACGCAGTATTTT. The full variable domain, with the rest looked up from reference TRBV2 and TRBJ2-3, is EPEVTQTPSHQVTQMGQEVILRCVPISNHLYFYWYRQILGQKVEFLVSFYNNEISEKSEIFDDQFSVERPDGSNFTLKIRSTKLEDSAMYFCASTASGPRTDTQYFGPGTRLTVL.

A remark on this clonotype: A read error is possible here, since a much larger clone lies one base away. The chain carries TRBV7-9 and TRBJ2-3, with 8 bases aligning to TRBD2. Germline loops: CDR1 SEHNR, CDR2 FQNEAQ (reference sequence). This CDR3 is 16 amino acids long. CDR3 DNA: TGTGCCAGCAGCCCACGAGCGGGGGATTCCACAGTTACGCAGTATTTT. Amino acid sequence: CASSPRAGDSTVTQYF.

J is TRBJ2-7 and V is TRBV5-1; D is unresolved. Germline V gene lookup returns CDR1 SGHRS and CDR2 YFSETQ. The CDR3 contains 13 residues. Trimming took 4 bases from V and 3 from J, leaving 11 bases between them. CDR3 DNA: TGCGCCAGCAGCGAGTTCCCCCTCTACGAGCAGTACTTC. It encodes CASSEFPLYEQYF.

For the CDR3, the DNA is TGCAGTGCTATCCGCCGACAGGGGTTCCAAGAGACCCAGTACTTC. Translated: CSAIRRQGFQETQYF. This chain connects TRBV20-1 to TRBJ2-5; 8 positions agree with TRBD1. Per the germline V gene, CDR1 is DFQATT and CDR2 is SNEGSKA (reference sequence). V lost 4 bases and J lost 1; bases outside the gene matches: 8. This CDR3 has 15 residues.

The chain couples TRBV20-1 to TRBJ1-2, with D tentatively TRBD1 (6 bases). V lost 0 bases to trimming and J lost 1 base, with 18 bases between them. Germline CDR1 and CDR2: DFQATT and SNEGSKA (reference sequence). The length of the CDR3 is 17 residues. This CDR3 reads CSARDPGQGKVNYGYTF. For the CDR3, the DNA is TGCAGTGCTAGAGATCCCGGGCAGGGGAAGGTTAACTATGGCTACACCTTC.

This clonotype was seen more than once but under ten times. The V call is TRBV20-1, the J call TRBJ2-1; a weak D match, TRBD1 (6 bases). Trimming shortened V by 0 bases and J by 0 bases, and 12 bases separated the two germline ends. CDR1 and CDR2 (germline): DFQATT, SNEGSKA (reference sequence). The CDR3 is made up of 16 amino acids. CDR3 nucleotide sequence: TGCAGTGCTAGAGAGTTTACAGGGATCTCCTACAATGAGCAGTTCTTC. Amino acid sequence: CSAREFTGISYNEQFF.

At least ten counts were recorded for this clonotype. Sequence at one end of the junction differs from germline and may be a read error. The chain couples TRBV5-1 to TRBJ2-3; D uncertain. CDR1 and CDR2 (germline): SGHRS, YFSETQ. The CDR3 is 14 amino acids. Here the CDR3 reads CASSSDGYTDTQYF. The CDR3 region has the DNA TGTGCCAGCAGCTCGGACGGCTACACAGATACGCAGTATTTT.

The genes are TRBV5-4 and TRBJ2-6; D is unclear. Trimming removed 4 bases from V and 3 bases from J, with 14 bases in between. CDR1 and CDR2 (germline): SGHNT, YYREEE (reference sequence). This CDR3 region has 16 residues. Here the CDR3 reads CASSSYRLLGANVLTF. The DNA for the CDR3 is TGTGCCAGCAGCAGTTACCGGCTCCTTGGGGCCAACGTCCTGACTTTC.

This clonotype was counted ten times or more. The chain is built from TRBV10-3 and TRBJ2-7; 9 nucleotides line up with TRBD2. The CDR3 totals 15 residues. The junction had 4 bases not matched to a gene; V was cut back by 0 bases and J by 4 bases. Germline lookup yields CDR1 ENHRY and CDR2 SYGVKD. The CDR3 nucleotides read TGTGCCATCAGTGAGTCAGTAGCGGGAGTGTACGAGCAGTACTTC. Translation: CAISESVAGVYEQYF.